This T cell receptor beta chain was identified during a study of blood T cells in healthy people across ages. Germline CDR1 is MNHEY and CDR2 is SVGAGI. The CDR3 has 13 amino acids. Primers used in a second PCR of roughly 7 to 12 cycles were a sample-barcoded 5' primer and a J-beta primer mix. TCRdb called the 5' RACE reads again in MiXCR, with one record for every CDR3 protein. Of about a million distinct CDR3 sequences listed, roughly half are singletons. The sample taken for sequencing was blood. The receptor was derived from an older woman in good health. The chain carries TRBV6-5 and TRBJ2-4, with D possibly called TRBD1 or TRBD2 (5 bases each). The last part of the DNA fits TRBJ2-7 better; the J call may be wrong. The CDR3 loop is CASSYSGGGEQYF. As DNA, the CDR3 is TGTGCCAGCAGTTACTCCGGTGGGGGCGAGCAGTACTTC.